This passage covers 30 T cell receptor beta chains from one sample sequenced in a study of shared clonotypes between healthy human individuals. Naive CD8 cells, CD45RO-negative and positively selected for CCR7, excluded terminally differentiated effector memory CD45RA+ cells. TCRdb's copy holds only in-frame clones and misses some; the assay was immunoSEQ multiplex PCR. This sample has roughly 550,000 clones, with nearly 97% found just once. Material for sequencing was naive CD8+ T cells sorted from blood. The receptor source for this set is a woman under 40 in good health.

The chain has TRBV5-1 and TRBJ1-1, with D unresolved. The germline V gene encodes CDR1 SGHRS and CDR2 YFSETQ. The CDR3 contains 14 residues. Trimming pared 4 bases from V and 3 bases from J, leaving 13 bases between. The CDR3 region is CASSLYRRHTEAFF. The DNA of the CDR3 is TGCGCCAGCAGCCTCTACCGCAGGCACACTGAAGCTTTCTTT.

The V call is TRBV28, the J call TRBJ2-7; a possible D gene is TRBD1 (5 bases). The CDR3 is 15 residues long. The germline V and J ends were trimmed by 3 bases and 1 base, with 13 bases remaining between them. The V gene's germline CDR1 is MDHEN and CDR2 SYDVKM. The chain's CDR3 is CASSFNQGRSYEQYF. The CDR3 coding sequence is TGTGCCAGCAGTTTTAATCAGGGTCGGTCCTACGAGCAGTACTTC.

The chain links TRBV4-1 to TRBJ2-7; D perhaps matches TRBD1 (5 bases). The CDR3 has 15 amino acids. The V end was cut by 0 bases, the J end by 2 bases, with 11 bases between. Looked up from germline, CDR1 is MGHRA and CDR2 is YSYEKL. The CDR3 bases are TGCGCCAGCAGCCAAGATTCAGGGTTAGCCTACGAGCAGTACTTC. As protein: CASSQDSGLAYEQYF.

The genes are TRBV6-8 and TRBJ1-5; D gene ambiguous. In germline, CDR1 is MNHGY, CDR2 SAAAGT. CDR3 length equals 14 residues. Trimming stripped 2 bases from V and 3 bases from J, with 8 bases between. The CDR3 here is CASSYRVTNQPQHF. For the CDR3, the DNA is TGTGCCAGCAGTTACCGGGTCACCAATCAGCCCCAGCATTTT.

J is TRBJ2-7 and V is TRBV19, with 8 nucleotides matching TRBD1. Germline trimming cut 6 bases from V and 2 bases from J; bases unmatched to any gene: 6. The CDR3 loop spans 14 amino acids. Looked up from germline, CDR1 is LNHDA and CDR2 is SQIVND (reference sequence). The CDR3 loop is CASSPTGVAYEQYF. Written as DNA, the CDR3 is TGTGCCAGTAGCCCGACAGGGGTGGCCTACGAGCAGTACTTC.

V usage is TRBV6-5 and J usage is TRBJ1-1; a possible D gene is TRBD1 (5 bases). Germline loops: CDR1 MNHEY, CDR2 SVGAGI. V was cut by 6 bases and J by 1 base, with 9 bases left in between. This CDR3 is 13 amino acids long. DNA of the CDR3: TGTGCCAGCAGAACGGGACCGAACACTGAAGCTTTCTTT. It is translated as CASRTGPNTEAFF.

The table lists this clone with a count of one. The rearrangement joins TRBV6-5 to TRBJ1-2; D is ambiguous. Germline CDR1 is MNHEY and CDR2 is SVGAGI. This CDR3 comprises 14 residues. V was clipped by 6 bases and J by 8 bases, with 19 bases between them. DNA of the CDR3: TGTGCCAGCAGACCCAAGTTGGGGATACAGGGCTACACCTTC. It codes for CASRPKLGIQGYTF.

This clone has a single count. The J gene is TRBJ2-1, the V gene TRBV27; 10 positions agree with TRBD2. This CDR3 contains 15 residues. Germline CDR1 is MNHEY and CDR2 is SMNVEV (reference sequence). V lost 4 bases to trimming and J lost 6 bases; unmatched junction nucleotides: 6. The CDR3 nucleotides are TGTGCCAGCAGTTCCGTGGCTAGCGGGAGCAATGAGCAGTTCTTC. Encoded protein: CASSSVASGSNEQFF.

This CDR3 reads CASKIGEGYEQYF. The CDR3 coding sequence is TGTGCCAGCAAGATAGGCGAGGGTTACGAGCAGTACTTC. This sequence joins TRBV28 and TRBJ2-7, with TRBD2 as a possible D gene (5 bases). Germline V gene lookup returns CDR1 MDHEN and CDR2 SYDVKM. The ends were cut back, 7 bases at V and 4 bases at J, with 14 bases in the middle. This CDR3 has 13 residues.

The chain combines TRBV9 with TRBJ1-1, with 9 bases lining up with TRBD1. CDR1 is SGDLS and CDR2 is YYNGEE in the germline V gene. This CDR3 region has 15 residues. After removal of 0 bases from V and 3 bases from J, the junction contained 3 bases not matched to a gene. This CDR3 is CASSVVGTGYTEAFF. The CDR3, as DNA: TGTGCCAGCAGCGTAGTGGGGACAGGGTACACTGAAGCTTTCTTT. Supplemented by reference TRBV9 and TRBJ1-1, the full variable domain reads DSGVTQTPKHLITATGQRVTLRCSPRSGDLSVYWYQQSLDQGLQFLIQYYNGEERAKGNILERFSAQQFPDLHSELNLSSLELGDSALYFCASSVVGTGYTEAFFGQGTRLTVV.

This rearrangement joins TRBV5-4 to TRBJ1-2, with 12 bases fitting TRBD1. Germline values: CDR1 SGHNT, CDR2 YYREEE (reference sequence). The CDR3 runs 15 residues. Trimming at V came to 4 bases and at J to 6 bases, leaving 7 bases not matched to a gene. The CDR3 spells CASSPGTGGLDGYTF. The CDR3 DNA sequence: TGTGCCAGCAGCCCCGGGACAGGGGGCTTGGATGGCTACACCTTC.

The chain has TRBV4-1 and TRBJ1-6; no firm D call. V shed 3 bases and J shed 7 bases, with 4 bases lying between them. The CDR3 spans 12 residues. Germline loops: CDR1 MGHRA, CDR2 YSYEKL. As DNA, the CDR3 is TGCGCCAGCAGCCAGAAAAATTCACCCCTCCACTTT. This translates into CASSQKNSPLHF.

This rearrangement joins TRBV5-4 to TRBJ2-2, with 9 bases matching TRBD1. The CDR3 totals 15 residues. Per germline, CDR1 SGHNT and CDR2 YYREEE (reference sequence). J gave up 6 bases and V 5 bases, and 8 bases lay outside the gene matches. Here the CDR3 DNA reads TGTGCCAGCAGTTCCGGACAGGGGTTTGCCGGGGAGCTGTTTTTT. It specifies CASSSGQGFAGELFF.

This rearrangement joins TRBV11-2 to TRBJ1-6; D is undetermined. This CDR3 has 12 amino acids. In germline, CDR1 is SGHAT, CDR2 FQNNGV. V lost 2 bases to trimming and J lost 8 bases, with 4 bases between them. CDR3 nucleotide sequence: TGTGCCAGCAGCTTAATGGATTCACCCCTCCACTTT. This encodes CASSLMDSPLHF.

The rearrangement uses TRBV28 and TRBJ2-3; 8 positions match TRBD2. This CDR3 region has 14 residues. From germline, CDR1 is MDHEN and CDR2 SYDVKM. V was pared by 2 bases and J by 8 bases, with 6 bases of the junction left unmatched. The CDR3 loop is CASSLGREVATQYF. CDR3 in DNA: TGTGCCAGCAGTTTAGGGCGGGAGGTTGCTACGCAGTATTTT.

This clone appeared a single time. This chain joins TRBV9 and TRBJ2-7; TRBD1 matches 10 bases. This CDR3 spans 14 amino acids. Germline trimming cut 3 bases from V and 5 bases from J; bases unmatched to any gene: 5. Germline V gives CDR1 SGDLS, CDR2 YYNGEE. The CDR3 DNA sequence: TGTGCCAGCAGCGCCGGGACAGGGGTTGACGAGCAGTACTTC. Protein sequence: CASSAGTGVDEQYF. The whole variable domain, remainder taken from reference TRBV9 and TRBJ2-7, is DSGVTQTPKHLITATGQRVTLRCSPRSGDLSVYWYQQSLDQGLQFLIQYYNGEERAKGNILERFSAQQFPDLHSELNLSSLELGDSALYFCASSAGTGVDEQYFGPGTRLTVT.

The rearrangement uses TRBV27 and TRBJ2-1, with TRBD2 matching 9 bases. There are 16 residues in the CDR3. Per germline, CDR1 MNHEY and CDR2 SMNVEV (reference sequence). J lost 2 bases, V lost 1 base, and 3 bases had no gene match. The CDR3 region is CASSLWREGPYNEQFF. As DNA, the CDR3 is TGTGCCAGCAGTTTATGGCGGGAGGGCCCCTACAATGAGCAGTTCTTC.

This clone has only one observation. The chain joins TRBV2 to TRBJ1-6, with D perhaps TRBD1 (6 bases). The CDR3 length is 15 residues. CDR1 and CDR2 from the germline V gene are SNHLY and FYNNEI. Deletions cut 8 bases from V and 2 bases from J, with 13 bases between. The CDR3 DNA is TGTGCCAGCTTCAGAAGGGACACCTATAATTCACCCCTCCACTTT. Its translation: CASFRRDTYNSPLHF.

The rearrangement joins TRBV5-4 to TRBJ2-1, with TRBD2 identical over 10 bases. The germline gives CDR1 SGHNT, CDR2 YYREEE (reference sequence). After removal of 1 base from V and 8 bases from J, the junction contained 3 bases not matched to a gene. This CDR3 region has 14 residues. This CDR3 reads CASSLTSGTDEQFF. The CDR3 DNA sequence: TGTGCCAGCAGCTTGACTAGCGGGACTGATGAGCAGTTCTTC.

This clone is a singleton in its sample. This specimen includes other DNA sequences encoding the same CDR3. J is TRBJ2-7 and V is TRBV9, with TRBD2 matching over 12 bases. Trimming at V came to 4 bases and at J to 5 bases, leaving 7 bases not matched to a gene. The CDR3 covers 15 residues. The germline CDR1 and CDR2 sequences are SGDLS and YYNGEE. The CDR3 reads CASSPRLAGDHEQYF. DNA of the CDR3: TGTGCCAGCAGCCCCCGACTAGCGGGAGACCACGAGCAGTACTTC.

Note on this clone: The sample contains more than one DNA sequence encoding this CDR3. The chain links TRBV7-9 to TRBJ2-1, with D perhaps matching TRBD2 (5 bases). V was trimmed by 4 bases and J by 7 bases, leaving 11 bases between them. Germline assignment: CDR1 SEHNR and CDR2 FQNEAQ (reference sequence). The CDR3 sequence is 13 residues long. CDR3 coding DNA: TGTGCCAGCAGCTCCGGGCCGGGGAATGAGCAGTTCTTC. Amino acids: CASSSGPGNEQFF.

The chain uses TRBV13 and TRBJ2-7; D not certain. Germline V gene lookup returns CDR1 PRHDT and CDR2 FYEKMQ (reference sequence). Trimming left V 5 bases short and J 12 bases short, with 20 bases between. This CDR3 has 13 amino acids. CDR3 region: CASSNQPGPPAYF. The CDR3 DNA is TGTGCCAGCAGCAACCAACCGGGCCCTCCAGCGTACTTC.

The chain carries TRBV7-8 and TRBJ2-4; D is perhaps TRBD2 (6 bases). The CDR3 is made up of 15 amino acids. V gave up 7 bases and J gave up 4 bases, with 17 bases separating them. CDR1 is SGHVS, CDR2 FQNEAQ, per germline. The CDR3 loop reads CASTHSRGGKNIQYF. The CDR3 DNA follows: TGTGCCAGCACCCATTCCCGGGGAGGAAAAAACATTCAGTACTTC.

The chain couples TRBV5-1 to TRBJ2-5; 10 bases map to TRBD2. Unmatched junction bases numbered 7, after V lost 0 bases and J lost 5 bases. Per the germline V gene, CDR1 is SGHRS and CDR2 is YFSETQ. The CDR3 is 16 amino acids. The CDR3 bases are TGCGCCAGCAGCTTGGAGGCTAGCGGGAGATGGGAGACCCAGTACTTC. Translating it yields CASSLEASGRWETQYF.

This chain links TRBV2 with TRBJ2-5, with 10 nucleotides matching TRBD2. The V segment lost 2 bases and the J segment 2 bases; nucleotides outside the gene matches: 11. The CDR3 totals 18 residues. Germline loops: CDR1 SNHLY, CDR2 FYNNEI. DNA for the CDR3: TGTGCCAGCAGTGAATCCCTAGCGGGAGCAAGATTTCAAGAGACCCAGTACTTC. Protein: CASSESLAGARFQETQYF.

This chain connects TRBV27 to TRBJ2-3, with 9 bases matching TRBD2. V shed 5 bases and J 2 bases; nucleotides not matched to a gene: 11. Germline CDR1 is MNHEY and CDR2 is SMNVEV (reference sequence). This CDR3 is 17 amino acids long. CDR3 nucleotide sequence: TGTGCCAGCAGTCTACAACGACTAGCGGAGCACACAGATACGCAGTATTTT. Its protein product is CASSLQRLAEHTDTQYF.

CDR3: CSARDSRGFF. Here the CDR3 DNA reads TGCAGTGCTAGAGATTCCAGGGGTTTCTTT. This rearrangement joins TRBV20-1 to TRBJ1-1, with D perhaps matching TRBD1 (6 bases). Trimming took 0 bases from V and 13 from J, leaving 9 bases between them. CDR1 is DFQATT and CDR2 is SNEGSKA in the germline V gene (reference sequence). This CDR3 spans 10 amino acids.

The genes are TRBV7-9 and TRBJ1-1; D is undetermined. Trimming left V 2 bases short and J 7 bases short, with 2 bases between. This CDR3 spans 10 amino acids. Germline loops: CDR1 SEHNR, CDR2 FQNEAQ (reference sequence). Written as DNA, the CDR3 is TGTGCCAGCAGCTTACTTGAAGCTTTCTTT. This translates into CASSLLEAFF.

This rearrangement joins TRBV28 to TRBJ2-7; the match to TRBD2 covers 7 bases. This CDR3 is 15 amino acids long. With V trimmed by 4 bases and J by 4 bases, 10 bases remained unmatched. Germline V lookup: CDR1 MDHEN, CDR2 SYDVKM. In nucleotides, the CDR3 is TGTGCCAGCAGTTGGATTTCAGCGGGAAAATACGAGCAGTACTTC. Amino acid sequence: CASSWISAGKYEQYF.

The chain uses TRBV7-9 and TRBJ2-7; 7 positions agree with TRBD2. Germline lookup yields CDR1 SEHNR and CDR2 FQNEAQ (reference sequence). V lost 0 bases and J lost 2; bases outside the gene matches: 4. CDR3 length equals 15 residues. The CDR3 sequence is CASSLAGRATYEQYF. The CDR3 nucleotides read TGTGCCAGCAGCTTAGCAGGGAGGGCTACCTACGAGCAGTACTTC.